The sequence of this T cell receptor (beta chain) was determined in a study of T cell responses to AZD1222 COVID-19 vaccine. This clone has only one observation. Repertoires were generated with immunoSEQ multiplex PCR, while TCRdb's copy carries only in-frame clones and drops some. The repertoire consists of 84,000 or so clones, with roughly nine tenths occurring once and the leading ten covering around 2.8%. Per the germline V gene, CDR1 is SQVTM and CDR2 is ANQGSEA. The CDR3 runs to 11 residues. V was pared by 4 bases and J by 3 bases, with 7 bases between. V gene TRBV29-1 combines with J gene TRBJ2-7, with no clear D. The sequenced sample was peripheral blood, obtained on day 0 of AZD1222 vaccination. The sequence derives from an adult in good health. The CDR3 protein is CSVVTGYEQYF. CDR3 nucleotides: TGCAGCGTTGTTACGGGCTACGAGCAGTACTTC.